What follows are 22 T cell receptor beta chains derived from one specimen sequenced in a study of blood T cell repertoires in COVID-19. TCRdb keeps only in-frame clones here, not all; method: immunoSEQ multiplex PCR. The data contain approximately 64,000 clones, roughly 85% of them seen just once; the ten biggest clones take up roughly 40%. Input material: peripheral blood. The receptors come from a woman aged 60-70 years with COVID-19, enrolled during active disease.

This clone has only a few counts. The CDR3 DNA sequence: TGTGCCAGTAGTATAAGGAAGGGGGCTGAAGCTTTCTTT. Translation gives CASSIRKGAEAFF. The chain couples TRBV19 to TRBJ1-1, with a possible D match to TRBD1 (6 bases). The CDR3 extends over 13 amino acids. Germline CDR1 LNHDA, CDR2 SQIVND (reference sequence). V shed 2 bases and J shed 6 bases, with 10 bases lying between them.

This rearrangement joins TRBV28 to TRBJ1-2, with TRBD1 identical over 8 bases. The CDR3 has 14 residues. With V trimmed by 5 bases and J by 2 bases, 4 bases remained unmatched. The germline CDR1 and CDR2 sequences are MDHEN and SYDVKM. CDR3 in DNA: TGTGCCAGCAGTACGACAGGGGCGAACTATGGCTACACCTTC. Its translation: CASSTTGANYGYTF.

This chain connects TRBV5-4 to TRBJ2-5, with unresolved D. V gave up 0 bases and J gave up 5 bases, with 17 bases separating them. CDR1 and CDR2 (germline): SGHNT, YYREEE (reference sequence). The CDR3 spans 16 residues. CDR3 bases: TGTGCCAGCAGCTTGGAGGCCCACAGTGTTGGGGAGACCCAGTACTTC. Its translation is CASSLEAHSVGETQYF.

This clone was seen once. The chain carries TRBV15 and TRBJ1-5; tentative D call: TRBD1 (6 bases). Trimming took 8 bases from V and 6 from J, leaving 17 bases between them. CDR3 length equals 14 residues. Looked up from germline, CDR1 is LNHNV and CDR2 is YYDKDF (reference sequence). The CDR3 loop is CATRNTGLGQPQHF. The DNA for the CDR3 is TGTGCCACCCGTAATACAGGGCTCGGTCAGCCCCAGCATTTT.

This chain uses TRBV18 with TRBJ1-2; 7 positions match TRBD1. Germline values: CDR1 KGHSH, CDR2 LQKENI. V trimming: 5 bases; J trimming: 9 bases; junction bases outside the gene matches: 6. The CDR3 consists of 12 residues. This CDR3 is CASSDRVNSYTF. CDR3 nucleotides: TGTGCCAGCTCAGACAGGGTGAATAGCTACACCTTC.

J is TRBJ1-2 and V is TRBV2, with D possibly being TRBD1 (6 bases). Deletions cut 8 bases from V and 8 bases from J, with 21 bases between. Germline V gene lookup returns CDR1 SNHLY and CDR2 FYNNEI. This CDR3 is built from 14 residues. CDR3 residues: CASRRLGGARGYTF. As DNA, the CDR3 is TGTGCCAGCCGCCGCCTCGGGGGGGCGCGGGGCTACACCTTC. Filled out from reference TRBV2 and TRBJ1-2, the complete variable domain reads EPEVTQTPSHQVTQMGQEVILRCVPISNHLYFYWYRQILGQKVEFLVSFYNNEISEKSEIFDDQFSVERPDGSNFTLKIRSTKLEDSAMYFCASRRLGGARGYTFGSGTRLTVV.

The chain combines TRBV6-5 with TRBJ1-1, with a tentative D call TRBD1 (5 bases). V lost 6 bases to trimming and J lost 4 bases, with 18 bases between them. Per germline, CDR1 MNHEY and CDR2 SVGAGI. The CDR3 runs 15 residues. CDR3 amino acids: CASRPGGGMGTEAFF. In DNA, the CDR3 is TGTGCCAGCAGGCCTGGGGGGGGAATGGGCACTGAAGCTTTCTTT.

Only one count was recorded for this clone. The gene calls are TRBV28 and TRBJ2-1; D is possibly TRBD1 (5 bases). Between the trimmed V and J ends, which lost 7 bases and 9 bases, there was a span of 16 bases. CDR1 MDHEN and CDR2 SYDVKM come from the germline V gene. CDR3 length: 13 residues. CDR3 DNA: TGTGCCAGCATCCTAACAGGCTCTGGTGAGCAGTTCTTC. Its translation: CASILTGSGEQFF.

The V call is TRBV2, the J call TRBJ2-1; 12 nucleotides agree with TRBD2. V lost 6 bases to trimming and J lost 8 bases; unmatched junction nucleotides: 8. CDR1 and CDR2 (germline): SNHLY, FYNNEI. The CDR3 loop spans 15 amino acids. The CDR3 nucleotides read TGTGCCAGCAGGGTGACTAGCGGGAGTTACCATGAGCAGTTCTTC. Protein product: CASRVTSGSYHEQFF.

CDR3 amino acids: CAISDRGQYTEAFF. CDR3 nucleotides: TGTGCCATCAGTGACAGGGGCCAGTACACTGAAGCTTTCTTT. The chain recombines TRBV10-3 with TRBJ1-1; TRBD1 is a possible D gene (6 bases). CDR3 size: 14 residues. Germline loops: CDR1 ENHRY, CDR2 SYGVKD. V shed 3 bases and J shed 3 bases, with 11 bases lying between them.

V and J are TRBV12-3 or TRBV12-4 and TRBJ1-2; tentative D call: TRBD1 (5 bases). This CDR3 has 12 residues. V lost 3 bases and J 13 bases, leaving 15 bases between the germline ends. The CDR3 DNA is TGTGCCAGCAGTTTCGGAGGGGCTGGGGTCACCTTC. Its translation: CASSFGGAGVTF.

This rearrangement joins TRBV27 to TRBJ2-7; maybe TRBD1 (6 bases). Germline loops: CDR1 MNHEY, CDR2 SMNVEV (reference sequence). Trimming left V 4 bases short and J 0 bases short, with 13 bases between. This CDR3 is 15 amino acids long. The CDR3 nucleotides read TGTGCCAGCAGTTCCCTGGGGGCGGACTCCTACGAGCAGTACTTC. It codes for CASSSLGADSYEQYF.

The chain is built from TRBV7-6 and TRBJ2-3, with TRBD2 identical over 7 bases. V gave up 2 bases and J gave up 5 bases; unmatched junction bases: 7. From germline, CDR1 is SGHVS and CDR2 FNYEAQ. The CDR3 covers 15 residues. The CDR3 nucleotides read TGTGCCAGCAGCTTAAGTAGGCTAGCGGTAGATACGCAGTATTTT. It translates to CASSLSRLAVDTQYF. Full variable domain (outside the CDR3, taken from reference TRBV7-6 and TRBJ2-3): GAGVSQSPRYKVTKRGQDVALRCDPISGHVSLYWYRQALGQGPEFLTYFNYEAQQDKSGLPNDRFSAERPEGSISTLTIQRTEQRDSAMYRCASSLSRLAVDTQYFGPGTRLTVL.

The sample holds one count of this clone. The chain carries TRBV5-1 and TRBJ1-2; 10 nucleotides align to TRBD1. CDR1 SGHRS and CDR2 YFSETQ come from the germline V gene. The V gene end was trimmed by 0 bases and the J gene end by 4 bases; junction bases not matched to a gene: 6. The CDR3 consists of 16 residues. The CDR3: CASSLVTGGEGYGYTF. The DNA for the CDR3 is TGCGCCAGCAGCTTGGTGACAGGGGGCGAGGGCTATGGCTACACCTTC.

This clone has only one observation. The chain links TRBV7-9 to TRBJ1-2, with 7 bases matching TRBD1. CDR1 and CDR2 (germline): SEHNR, FQNEAQ (reference sequence). With V trimmed by 5 bases and J by 5 bases, 11 bases remained unmatched. The CDR3 runs to 15 residues. The CDR3 loop reads CASSPEMTGWYGYTF. CDR3 in DNA: TGTGCCAGCAGCCCGGAAATGACAGGGTGGTATGGCTACACCTTC.

The chain combines TRBV27 with TRBJ2-7; TRBD1 matches 10 bases. J lost 3 bases, V lost 5 bases, and 7 bases had no gene match. The CDR3 length is 15 residues. Germline values: CDR1 MNHEY, CDR2 SMNVEV (reference sequence). CDR3 DNA sequence: TGTGCCAGCAGTCAGGGACAGGGGTCGTTCTACGAGCAGTACTTC. Its protein is CASSQGQGSFYEQYF.

The chain joins TRBV18 to TRBJ1-2; perhaps TRBD1 as D (6 bases). The V end was cut by 4 bases, the J end by 6 bases, with 18 bases between. The CDR3 consists of 15 residues. Per the germline V gene, CDR1 is KGHSH and CDR2 is LQKENI. Here the CDR3 reads CASSHVRGSNDGYTF. The CDR3 nucleotides are TGTGCCAGCTCACACGTAAGGGGGAGCAATGATGGCTACACCTTC.

This chain connects TRBV7-2 to TRBJ1-5; D is unclear. The CDR3 is made up of 14 amino acids. Germline-derived CDR1 and CDR2 are SGHTA and FQGNSA. The V and J ends lost 0 bases and 10 bases respectively, with 13 bases between them. The CDR3 nucleotides are TGTGCCAGCAGCTTAGCGTTAACAGTCGCACCCCAGCATTTT. Its translation: CASSLALTVAPQHF.

The V gene is TRBV7-8, the J gene TRBJ1-6; D might be TRBD1 (6 bases). Looked up from germline, CDR1 is SGHVS and CDR2 is FQNEAQ. Between the trimmed V and J ends, which lost 2 bases and 9 bases, there was a span of 14 bases. This CDR3 spans 15 amino acids. CDR3: CASSLQTGSLSPLHF. CDR3 sequence (DNA): TGTGCCAGCAGCTTACAAACAGGGAGTCTTTCACCCCTCCACTTT.

The V gene is TRBV27, the J gene TRBJ2-7; tentatively, D is TRBD1 (6 bases). Germline V gene sequence: CDR1 MNHEY, CDR2 SMNVEV (reference sequence). V was clipped by 4 bases and J by 2 bases, with 15 bases between them. The CDR3 consists of 15 residues. CDR3 sequence: CASSSGQSLTYEQYF. CDR3 DNA sequence: TGTGCCAGCAGTTCCGGACAGAGTCTGACCTACGAGCAGTACTTC.

The chain joins TRBV6-4 to TRBJ2-2, with 7 bases that match TRBD2. The CDR3 loop spans 16 amino acids. V lost 0 bases and J lost 4; bases outside the gene matches: 5. Germline CDR1 is MRHNA and CDR2 is SNTAGT. CDR3 nucleotide sequence: TGTGCCAGCAGTGACTCGGCGGGAGCCTTCACCGGGGAGCTGTTTTTT. This translates into CASSDSAGAFTGELFF.

The gene calls are TRBV9 and TRBJ2-1; the match to TRBD1 covers 8 bases. After removal of 3 bases from V and 3 bases from J, the junction contained 8 bases not matched to a gene. Germline CDR1 is SGDLS and CDR2 is YYNGEE. The CDR3 loop spans 16 amino acids. CDR3 region: CASSGLRGPGYNEQFF. The DNA for the CDR3 is TGTGCCAGCAGCGGCCTCAGGGGGCCTGGCTACAATGAGCAGTTCTTC.